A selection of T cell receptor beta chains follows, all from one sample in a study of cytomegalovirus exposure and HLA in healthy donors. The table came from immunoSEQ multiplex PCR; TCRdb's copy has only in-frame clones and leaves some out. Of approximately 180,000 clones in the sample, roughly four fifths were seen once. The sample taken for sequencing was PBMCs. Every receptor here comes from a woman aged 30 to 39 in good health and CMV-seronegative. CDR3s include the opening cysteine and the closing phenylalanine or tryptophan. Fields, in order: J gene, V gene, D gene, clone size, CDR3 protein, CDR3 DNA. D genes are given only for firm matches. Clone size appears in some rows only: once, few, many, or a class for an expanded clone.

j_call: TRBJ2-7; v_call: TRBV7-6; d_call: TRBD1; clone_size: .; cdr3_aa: CASSLATGSSYEQYF; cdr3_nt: TGTGCCAGCAGCTTAGCGACAGGGAGCTCCTACGAGCAGTACTTC
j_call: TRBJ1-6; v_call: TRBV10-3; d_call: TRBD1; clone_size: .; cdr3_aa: CAISEGQANNSPLHF; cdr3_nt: TGTGCCATCAGTGAGGGACAGGCGAACAATTCACCCCTCCACTTT
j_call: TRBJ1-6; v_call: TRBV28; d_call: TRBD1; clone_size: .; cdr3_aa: CASITTGQGANSPLHF; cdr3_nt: TGTGCCAGCATCACCACCGGACAGGGAGCCAATTCACCCCTCCACTTT
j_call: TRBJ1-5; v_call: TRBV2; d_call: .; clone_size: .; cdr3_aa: CASSEVSLRVSEGYSEDQPQHF; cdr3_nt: TGTGCCAGCAGTGAAGTAAGTTTGAGGGTGTCCGAAGGTTATTCGGAGGATCAGCCCCAGCATTTT
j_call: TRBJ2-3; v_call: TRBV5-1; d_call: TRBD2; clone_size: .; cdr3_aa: CASSLGLAGVSDTQYF; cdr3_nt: TGCGCCAGCAGCTTAGGACTAGCGGGAGTGTCAGATACGCAGTATTTT
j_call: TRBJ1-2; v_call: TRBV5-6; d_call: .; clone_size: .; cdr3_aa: CASSLSGVDLYPGYTF; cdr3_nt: TGTGCCAGCAGCCTTAGCGGGGTAGACCTTTATCCCGGCTACACCTTC
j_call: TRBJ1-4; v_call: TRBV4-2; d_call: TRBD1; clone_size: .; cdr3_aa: CASSQAIYDRGREKLFF; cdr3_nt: TGTGCCAGCAGCCAGGCTATCTATGACAGGGGTCGCGAAAAACTGTTTTTT
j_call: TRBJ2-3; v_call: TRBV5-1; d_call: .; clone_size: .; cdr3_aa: CASRGGTDTQYF; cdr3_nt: TGCGCCAGCAGGGGCGGGACAGATACGCAGTATTTT
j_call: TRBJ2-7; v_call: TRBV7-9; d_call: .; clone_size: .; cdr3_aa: CASSLAGGPFGQYF; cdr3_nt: TGTGCCAGCAGCTTAGCGGGAGGCCCCTTCGGGCAGTACTTC
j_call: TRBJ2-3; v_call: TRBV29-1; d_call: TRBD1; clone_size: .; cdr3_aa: CSVGATGGMADTQYF; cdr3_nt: TGCAGCGTTGGAGCGACAGGGGGCATGGCAGATACGCAGTATTTT
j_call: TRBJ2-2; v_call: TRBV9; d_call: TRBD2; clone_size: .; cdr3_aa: CASSVQRTSGRSTGELFF; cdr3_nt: TGTGCCAGCAGCGTCCAGAGGACTAGCGGGAGATCAACCGGGGAGCTGTTTTTT
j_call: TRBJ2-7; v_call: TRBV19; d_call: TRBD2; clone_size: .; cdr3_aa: CASSTSRGGGIYEQYF; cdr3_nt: TGTGCCAGTAGTACATCCCGCGGGGGAGGTATCTACGAGCAGTACTTC
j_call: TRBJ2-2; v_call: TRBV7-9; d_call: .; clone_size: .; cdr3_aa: CASSTSGGGGELFF; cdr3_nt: TGTGCCAGCAGTACCTCTGGCGGTGGCGGGGAGCTGTTTTTT
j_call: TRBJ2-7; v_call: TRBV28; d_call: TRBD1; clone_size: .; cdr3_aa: CASSLTGAYEQYF; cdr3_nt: TGTGCCAGCAGTTTAACAGGGGCCTACGAGCAGTACTTC
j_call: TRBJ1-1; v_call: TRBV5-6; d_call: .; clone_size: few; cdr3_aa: CASSPGTLMNTEAFF; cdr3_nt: TGTGCCAGCAGCCCCGGGACACTTATGAACACTGAAGCTTTCTTT
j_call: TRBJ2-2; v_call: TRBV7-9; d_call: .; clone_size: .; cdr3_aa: CASRRRDTLTGELFF; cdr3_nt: TGTGCCAGCAGACGCCGGGACACCCTCACCGGGGAGCTGTTTTTT
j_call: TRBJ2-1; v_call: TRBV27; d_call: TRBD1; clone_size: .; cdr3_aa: CASSFWDRGPKEQFF; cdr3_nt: TGTGCCAGCAGTTTCTGGGACAGGGGCCCCAAGGAGCAGTTCTTC
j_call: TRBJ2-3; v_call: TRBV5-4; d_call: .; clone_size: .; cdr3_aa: CASSLGGGITDTQYF; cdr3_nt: TGTGCCAGCAGCTTAGGGGGGGGAATCACAGATACGCAGTATTTT
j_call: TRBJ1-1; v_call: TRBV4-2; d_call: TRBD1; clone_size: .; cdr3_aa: CASSQDRGTGGSEAFF; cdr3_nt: TGTGCCAGCAGCCAAGATCGGGGGACAGGGGGCTCTGAAGCTTTCTTT